The clone carrying this T cell receptor (beta chain) was observed a few times. Its antigen is undetermined. Time point indicated: sample taken at primary tumor resection. The donors, fewer than 90 patients with untreated early-stage non-small cell lung cancer, provided the samples. The data were taken from a study of spatial heterogeneity in lung cancer. Turning to the study itself: On average, each unique TCR and UMI combination appeared more than ten times in raw reads.

Study-wide results and limits: Among blood samples, ubiquitous expanded tumor TCRs appeared more at resection than at follow-up.

A single record per CDR3 protein comes from TCRdb applying MiXCR to the 5' RACE reads. The table records tens of thousands of distinct CDR3 sequences, under 8% of them present only once. Germline assignment: CDR1 LGHNA and CDR2 YSLEER. This CDR3 is 16 amino acids long. V shed 3 bases, J shed 8 bases, and the junction held 10 bases outside the gene matches. The rearrangement joins TRBV4-3 to TRBJ2-1, with 10 bases that match TRBD2. This sequence originates from a female donor with early-stage non-small cell lung cancer. Sample: PBMCs, taken at surgery. CDR3 DNA: TGCGCCAGCAGCCAGGTCCTAGCGGGAGCCCCCCATGAGCAGTTCTTC. Amino acid sequence: CASSQVLAGAPHEQFF.